The TCR beta chain under discussion was sequenced for a study of blood T cells in healthy people across ages. The CDR3 loop spans 12 amino acids. Germline-derived CDR1 and CDR2 are MGHDK and SYGVNS. Trimming pared 8 bases from V and 4 bases from J, leaving 12 bases between. Primed by a sample-barcoded 5' primer and a J-beta primer mix, a second PCR proceeded for roughly 7 to 11 cycles. MiXCR, run by TCRdb on the 5' RACE reads, gives a single entry per CDR3 protein. The sample carries approximately 800,000 distinct CDR3 sequences, about 62% recorded once. The sample consisted of blood. This receptor was identified in a young man in good health. The chain carries TRBV25-1 and TRBJ2-7; D not certain. The CDR3 reads CASDSPSYEQYF. The DNA of the CDR3 is TGTGCCAGCGATTCGCCCTCTTACGAGCAGTACTTC.